This T cell receptor beta chain came from a study of blood T cell repertoires in COVID-19. Across the study: T cells, B-cell-depleted T cells, or PBMCs supplied cDNA or gDNA.

Here immunoSEQ multiplex PCR was the method, and the copy in TCRdb shows in-frame clones only, minus some. Among fewer than 500,000 clones listed, roughly nine tenths were seen once. The participants were between about 18 and 90 years old and came from under 25 US areas. This CDR3 spans 16 amino acids. Trimming shortened V by 0 bases and J by 5 bases, and 12 bases separated the two germline ends. CDR1 SGDLS and CDR2 YYNGEE come from the germline V gene. The genes are TRBV9 and TRBJ1-6; D is possibly TRBD1 (6 bases). This clonotype was sampled from a woman aged 18-29 years with acute COVID-19. The source material was PBMCs or T cells enriched from blood (not recorded which). The CDR3 sequence: CASSVGGRKDNSPLHF. The DNA of the CDR3 is TGTGCCAGCAGCGTAGGGGGGCGGAAAGATAATTCACCCCTCCACTTT.